Sequencing of this T cell receptor (beta chain) was carried out in a study of CXCR3-negative and CXCR3-positive naive CD8 T cells. Study-wide results and caveats: After cryopreservation, expression of CXCR3 was partially reduced, and most assays were run with fresh PBMCs.

UMI labels and 5' RACE were used to prepare the TRB cDNA libraries. TCRdb processed the 5' RACE reads again and assigns one entry to each CDR3 protein, with no DNA. The sample data list about 62,000 distinct CDR3 sequences. Worth noting for this clonotype: No antigen is known for it.

There are 14 residues in the CDR3. CDR1 SQVTM and CDR2 ANQGSEA come from the germline V gene. The chain is built from TRBV29-1 and TRBJ1-1. The TCR comes from a human donor in good health. Some clones in this sample may be carry-over from other donors' samples. Sequenced input: naive CXCR3- CD8+ T cells from blood. This sample's subset: CD45RO-CCR7+CD27+CD95- naive CD8+ T cells lacking CXCR3 (TNR3-). CDR3 amino acids: CSVVWQGFSPEAFF.